These T cell receptor beta chains were read from a single sample in a study of T cells of healthy individuals. TCRdb passed the 5' RACE reads through MiXCR, listing each CDR3 protein once. The data hold fewer than 90,000 distinct CDR3 sequences, with approximately 5.4% observed a single time. The origin of the receptors is a female donor in good health. The CDR3 runs from the conserved cysteine through the conserved F or W. Fields, in order: J gene, V gene, D gene, clone size, CDR3 DNA, CDR3 protein. A D gene is named only where the DNA matches it firmly. Rows may omit the clone size; those that give it use once, few, many or a size class.

>TRBJ2-1|TRBV19|NA|few
TGTGCCAGTAGTACGGCCGTAGCGCCGAATGAGCAGTTCTTC
CASSTAVAPNEQFF
>TRBJ2-3|TRBV12-3/TRBV12-4|NA|many
TGTGCCAGCAGTCAGGGCGGGAGCACAGATACGCAGTATTTT
CASSQGGSTDTQYF
>TRBJ2-2|TRBV11-2|TRBD2|many
TGTGCCAGCAGCTTACTAGGGGAGGGGACCGGGGAGCTGTTTTTT
CASSLLGEGTGELFF
>TRBJ1-1|TRBV10-3|NA|NA
TGTGCCATCAGTGAGGACAGGAGCGTCATGAACACTGAAGCTTTCTTT
CAISEDRSVMNTEAFF
>TRBJ2-4|TRBV28|TRBD2|NA
TGTGCCAGCAGTCCAATCGCGGGAGGATCCAGCCACATTCAGTACTTC
CASSPIAGGSSHIQYF
>TRBJ2-1|TRBV18|NA|many
TGTGCCAGCTCTCAGATTAACTTGTTGGGGTCCTACAATGAGCAGTTCTTC
CASSQINLLGSYNEQFF
>TRBJ1-5|TRBV13|TRBD1|few
TGTGCCAGCAGCGCGACAGGGGGTGGCAATCAGCCCCAGAATTTT
CASSATGGGNQPQNF
>TRBJ2-3|TRBV2|TRBD2|many
TGTGCCAGCAGGGGAGGGGCTAGCCTAGATACGCAGTATTTT
CASRGGASLDTQYF
>TRBJ2-7|TRBV29-1|TRBD1|many
TGCAGCGTTGCCGGGACAGTCGTCGACGAGCAGTACTTC
CSVAGTVVDEQYF
>TRBJ2-3|TRBV9|NA|NA
TGTGCCAGCAGCGTAGGCCCTCAACTAGCAGATACGCAGTATTTT
CASSVGPQLADTQYF
>TRBJ2-3|TRBV6-2/TRBV6-3|TRBD2|NA
TGTGCCAGCAGTTACGGATTGCTAGCGGGGCTCAGGGATACGCAGTATTTT
CASSYGLLAGLRDTQYF
>TRBJ1-2|TRBV18|NA|few
TGTGCCAGCTCACGCGAGGAGGGCTACACCTTC
CASSREEGYTF
>TRBJ1-1|TRBV9|TRBD1|NA
TGTGCCAGCAGCGTAGGGGACAGTTTGAACACTGAAGCTTTCTTT
CASSVGDSLNTEAFF
>TRBJ2-3|TRBV9|NA|many
TGTGCCAGCAGCGGTAGTAGCGGCACAGATACGCAGTATTTT
CASSGSSGTDTQYF
>TRBJ2-7|TRBV9|TRBD2|NA
TGTGCCAGCAGCTCCTCCGGGACTAGCGGGAGCGAGCAGTACTTC
CASSSSGTSGSEQYF
>TRBJ1-3|TRBV19|NA|few
TGTGCCAGTAGTATAAATCGTCCGACGACTGGAAACACCATATATTTT
CASSINRPTTGNTIYF
>TRBJ2-7|TRBV18|TRBD2|many
TGTGCCAGCTCACCGGGACTAGCGGTTACCTACGAGCAGTACTTC
CASSPGLAVTYEQYF
>TRBJ1-1|TRBV20-1|TRBD1|many
TGCAGTGCCCGCCGACAGGGTGGCACTGAAGCTTTCTTT
CSARRQGGTEAFF
>TRBJ1-5|TRBV11-2|TRBD1|few
TGTGCCAGCAGCATACAGGGGAATCAGCCCCAGCATTTT
CASSIQGNQPQHF
>TRBJ2-3|TRBV29-1|NA|many
TGCAGCGCCGTGGATCCAGATACGCAGTATTTT
CSAVDPDTQYF
>TRBJ1-3|TRBV29-1|NA|NA
TGCAGCGTTTTTCTATTTGGTCCGGGCAACGGAAACACCATATATTTT
CSVFLFGPGNGNTIYF
>TRBJ2-1|TRBV27|NA|few
TGTGCCAGCAGTCCTAACGCGGCCTACAATGAGCAGTTCTTC
CASSPNAAYNEQFF
>TRBJ2-3|TRBV7-9|TRBD2|many
TGTGCCAGCAGCCCTAGCGGGAGCACAGATACGCAGTATTTT
CASSPSGSTDTQYF
>TRBJ1-2|TRBV29-1|NA|many
TGCAGCGCCAATATAAACTATGGCTACACCTTC
CSANINYGYTF
>TRBJ2-3|TRBV10-3|NA|few
TGTGCCATCAGTGAAATGACAGATACGCAGTATTTT
CAISEMTDTQYF
>TRBJ2-3|TRBV5-1|NA|many
TGCGCCAGCAACGCCCCAGAAAGCACAGATACGCAGTATTTT
CASNAPESTDTQYF
>TRBJ2-5|TRBV9|TRBD1|many
TGTGCCAGCGGGGTGGGACAGTCGGGCGAGACCCAGTACTTC
CASGVGQSGETQYF
>TRBJ2-3|TRBV12-3/TRBV12-4|NA|medium-sized
TGTGCCAGCAGTTTTTACCCAGATACGCAGTATTTT
CASSFYPDTQYF
>TRBJ1-5|TRBV19|NA|NA
TGTGCCAGTAGTATCCCTAAGAATCAGCCCCAGCATTTT
CASSIPKNQPQHF
>TRBJ1-5|TRBV20-1|NA|many
TGCAGTGCGCCCGAACCGCGTGGCAATCAGCCCCAGCATTTT
CSAPEPRGNQPQHF
>TRBJ1-1|TRBV4-1|TRBD1|many
TGCGCCAGCAGCCAAACGGGACAGGGGTACACTGAAGCTTTCTTT
CASSQTGQGYTEAFF
>TRBJ2-3|TRBV28|TRBD2|many
TGTGCCAGCAGAATAACCTTCCGTAGCGGGTTCACAGATACGCAGTATTTT
CASRITFRSGFTDTQYF
>TRBJ2-3|TRBV6-6|NA|many
TGTGCCAGCAGGACAGCAATGACCACCACAGATACGCAGTATTTT
CASRTAMTTTDTQYF
>TRBJ2-1|TRBV9|NA|many
TGTGCCAGCAGCGTTGGGGCAGGCTCCTACAATGAGCAGTTCTTC
CASSVGAGSYNEQFF
>TRBJ2-3|TRBV5-1|NA|many
TGCGCAAGCGGAGGGTCGGCACAGTCTAGCACAGATACGCAGTATTTT
CASGGSAQSSTDTQYF
>TRBJ1-1|TRBV4-3|NA|few
TGCGCCAGCAGCCAAGATCAGGCATCTACTTGGGACACTGAAGCTTTCTTT
CASSQDQASTWDTEAFF
>TRBJ1-2|TRBV6-5|TRBD1|NA
TGTGCCAGCAGTTATCACCGGACAGGGACTAACTATGGCTACACCTTC
CASSYHRTGTNYGYTF
>TRBJ2-7|TRBV21-1|NA|many
TGTGCCAGCAGCAAAGCTAGCGGGACAATCTACGAGCAGTACTTC
CASSKASGTIYEQYF
>TRBJ2-1|TRBV20-1|NA|many
TGCAGTGCTAGAGCTCTAATAGCGTATCGGGGGAATGAGCAGTTCTTC
CSARALIAYRGNEQFF
>TRBJ2-1|TRBV7-9|TRBD2|many
TGTGCCAGCAGCTTAGCGGCAGCGGGAGGGCCTCGGCAGTTCTTC
CASSLAAAGGPRQFF